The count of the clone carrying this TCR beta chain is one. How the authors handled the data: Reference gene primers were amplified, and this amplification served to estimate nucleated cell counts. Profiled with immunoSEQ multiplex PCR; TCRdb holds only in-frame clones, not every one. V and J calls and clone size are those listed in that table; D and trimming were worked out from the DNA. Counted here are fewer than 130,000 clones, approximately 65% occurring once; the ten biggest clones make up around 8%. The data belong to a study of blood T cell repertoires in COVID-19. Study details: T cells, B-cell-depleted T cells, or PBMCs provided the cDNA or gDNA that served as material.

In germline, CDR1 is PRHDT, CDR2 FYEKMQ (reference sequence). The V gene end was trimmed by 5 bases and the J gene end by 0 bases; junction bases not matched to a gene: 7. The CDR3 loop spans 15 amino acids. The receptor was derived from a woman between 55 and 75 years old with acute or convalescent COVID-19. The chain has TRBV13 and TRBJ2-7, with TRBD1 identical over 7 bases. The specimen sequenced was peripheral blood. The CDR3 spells CASSPPGGSSYEQYF. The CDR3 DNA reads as TGTGCCAGCAGCCCGCCAGGGGGTTCCTCCTACGAGCAGTACTTC. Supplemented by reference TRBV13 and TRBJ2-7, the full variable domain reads AAGVIQSPRHLIKEKRETATLKCYPIPRHDTVYWYQQGPGQDPQFLISFYEKMQSDKGSIPDRFSAQQFSDYHSELNMSSLELGDSALYFCASSPPGGSSYEQYFGPGTRLTVT.